This T cell receptor beta chain came from a study of CD8 T cells in Susac syndrome. Turning to the study itself: Five or six sequenced Susac syndrome patients had clinically active disease, while fewer than ten were in remission. When blood was drawn, patients with Susac syndrome were on intravenous immunoglobulin alone, on corticosteroids, or therapy-naive. Regarding the study as a whole: When the CD4+ T cell repertoires of patients with Susac syndrome were examined, they did not show any clonal expansion.

The CDR3 sequence is 12 residues long. The V and J ends lost 0 bases and 9 bases, in that order; junction bases with no gene match: 0. Per the germline V gene, CDR1 is SGHDN and CDR2 is FVKESK. To note about this clonotype: Antigen: not known.

Roughly 0.45 to 1 ug RNA was reverse transcribed with random hexamers. The method of amplification for TCR beta CDR3 was immunoSEQ multiplex PCR, covering 54 Vbeta and 13 Jbeta. Via MiXCR, TCRdb re-called the immunoSEQ multiplex PCR reads, giving one row per CDR3 protein. The table includes roughly 130,000 distinct CDR3 sequences, 96% detected once. Sequencing was done on a sample of CD4+ T cells from PBMCs. The V and J genes are TRBV14 and TRBJ2-5; 8 bases align to TRBD2. This sequence was found in a human donor with Susac syndrome. CDR3 sequence: CASSQDSGAQYF. Written as DNA, the CDR3 is TGTGCCAGCAGCCAAGATAGCGGGGCCCAGTACTTC.